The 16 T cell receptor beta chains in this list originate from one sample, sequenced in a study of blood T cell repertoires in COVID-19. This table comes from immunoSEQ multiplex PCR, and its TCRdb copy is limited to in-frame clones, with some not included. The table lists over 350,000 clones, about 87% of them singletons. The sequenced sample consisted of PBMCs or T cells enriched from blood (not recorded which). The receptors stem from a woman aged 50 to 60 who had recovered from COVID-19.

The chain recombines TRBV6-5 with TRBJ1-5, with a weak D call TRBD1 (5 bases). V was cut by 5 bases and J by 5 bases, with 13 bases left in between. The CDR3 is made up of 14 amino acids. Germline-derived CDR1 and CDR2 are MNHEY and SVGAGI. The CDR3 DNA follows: TGTGCCAGCAGTACCCACCGGGGGGATCAGCCCCAGCATTTT. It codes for CASSTHRGDQPQHF.

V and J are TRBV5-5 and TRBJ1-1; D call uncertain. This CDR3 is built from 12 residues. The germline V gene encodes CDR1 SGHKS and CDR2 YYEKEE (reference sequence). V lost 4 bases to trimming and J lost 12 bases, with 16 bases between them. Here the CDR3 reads CASSPSDPETFF. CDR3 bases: TGTGCCAGCAGCCCGAGCGACCCGGAGACTTTCTTT.

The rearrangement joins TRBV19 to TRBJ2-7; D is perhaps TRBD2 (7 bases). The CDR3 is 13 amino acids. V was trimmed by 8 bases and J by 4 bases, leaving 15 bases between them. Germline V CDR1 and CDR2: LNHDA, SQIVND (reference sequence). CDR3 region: CASSSGGGYEQYF. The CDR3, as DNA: TGTGCCAGTTCGTCGGGGGGCGGGTACGAGCAGTACTTC.

In DNA form, the CDR3 reads TGTGCCAGCAGTAGGAACAGGGACTATGGCTACACCTTC. As protein: CASSRNRDYGYTF. The chain uses TRBV7-9 and TRBJ1-2; D is possibly TRBD1 (6 bases). CDR3 length: 13 amino acids. CDR1 is SEHNR and CDR2 is FQNEAQ in the germline V gene (reference sequence). V was shortened by 6 bases and J by 3 bases, with 11 bases between the two germline ends.

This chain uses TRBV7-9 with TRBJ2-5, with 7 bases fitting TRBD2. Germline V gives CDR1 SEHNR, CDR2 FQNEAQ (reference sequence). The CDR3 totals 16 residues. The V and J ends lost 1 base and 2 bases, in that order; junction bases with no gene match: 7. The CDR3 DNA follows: TGTGCCAGCAGCTTAGGGTATCCGGGGGGACAAGAGACCCAGTACTTC. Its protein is CASSLGYPGGQETQYF.

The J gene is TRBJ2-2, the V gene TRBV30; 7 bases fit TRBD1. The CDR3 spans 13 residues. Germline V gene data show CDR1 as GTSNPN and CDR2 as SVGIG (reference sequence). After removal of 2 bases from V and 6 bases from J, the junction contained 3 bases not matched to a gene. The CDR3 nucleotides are TGTGCCTGGAGTCATACAGGGGCCGGGGAGCTGTTTTTT. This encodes CAWSHTGAGELFF.

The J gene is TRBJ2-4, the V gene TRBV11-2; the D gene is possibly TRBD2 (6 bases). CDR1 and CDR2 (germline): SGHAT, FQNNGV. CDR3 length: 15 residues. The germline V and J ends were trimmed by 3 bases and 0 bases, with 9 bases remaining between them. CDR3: CASSFLGGAKNIQYF. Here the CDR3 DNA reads TGTGCCAGCAGCTTCCTCGGGGGAGCCAAAAACATTCAGTACTTC.

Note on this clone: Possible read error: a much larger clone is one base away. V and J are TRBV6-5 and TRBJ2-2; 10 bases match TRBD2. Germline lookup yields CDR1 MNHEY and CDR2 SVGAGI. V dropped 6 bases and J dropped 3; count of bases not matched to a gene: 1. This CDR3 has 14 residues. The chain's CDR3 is CASSSGGDTGELFF. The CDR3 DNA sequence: TGTGCCAGCAGCAGCGGGGGGGACACCGGGGAGCTGTTTTTT.

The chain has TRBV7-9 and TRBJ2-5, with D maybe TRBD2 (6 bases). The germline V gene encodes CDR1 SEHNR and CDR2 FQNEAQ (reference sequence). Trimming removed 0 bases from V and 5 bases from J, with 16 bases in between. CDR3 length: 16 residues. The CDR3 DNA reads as TGTGCCAGCAGCTTAGCGCCGATAGCGGCCCCGGAGACCCAGTACTTC. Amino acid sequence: CASSLAPIAAPETQYF.

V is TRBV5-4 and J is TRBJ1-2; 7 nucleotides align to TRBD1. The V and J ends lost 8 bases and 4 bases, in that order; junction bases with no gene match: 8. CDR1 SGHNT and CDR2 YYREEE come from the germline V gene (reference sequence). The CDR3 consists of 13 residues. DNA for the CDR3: TGTGCCAGTCAAACAGGGGACGGCTATGGCTACACCTTC. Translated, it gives CASQTGDGYGYTF.

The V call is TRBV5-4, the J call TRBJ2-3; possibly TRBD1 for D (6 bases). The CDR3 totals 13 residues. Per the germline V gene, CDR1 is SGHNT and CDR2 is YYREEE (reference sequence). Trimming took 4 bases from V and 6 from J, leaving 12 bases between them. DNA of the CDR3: TGTGCCAGCAGCAAGCGGCAGGGGGATACGCAGTATTTT. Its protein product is CASSKRQGDTQYF.

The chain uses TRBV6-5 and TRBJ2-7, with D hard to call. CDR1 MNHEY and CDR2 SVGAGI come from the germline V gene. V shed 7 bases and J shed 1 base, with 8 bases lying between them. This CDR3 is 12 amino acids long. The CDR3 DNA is TGTGCCAGCATCGTTAGTTCCTACGAGCAGTACTTC. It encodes CASIVSSYEQYF.

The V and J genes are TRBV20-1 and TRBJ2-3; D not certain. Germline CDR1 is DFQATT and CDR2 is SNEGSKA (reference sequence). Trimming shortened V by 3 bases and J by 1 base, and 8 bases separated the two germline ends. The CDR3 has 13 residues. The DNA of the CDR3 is TGCAGTGCTAGTAATCCAGGCACAGATACGCAGTATTTT. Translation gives CSASNPGTDTQYF.

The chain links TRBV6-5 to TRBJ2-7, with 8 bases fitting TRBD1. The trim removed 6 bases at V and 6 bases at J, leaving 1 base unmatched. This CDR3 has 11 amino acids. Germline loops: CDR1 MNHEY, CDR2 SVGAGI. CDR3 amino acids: CASSTGGEQYF. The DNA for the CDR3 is TGTGCCAGCAGCACAGGGGGCGAGCAGTACTTC.

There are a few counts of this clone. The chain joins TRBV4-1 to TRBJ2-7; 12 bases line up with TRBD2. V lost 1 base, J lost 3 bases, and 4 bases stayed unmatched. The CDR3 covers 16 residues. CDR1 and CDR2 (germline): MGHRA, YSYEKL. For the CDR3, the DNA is TGCGCCAGCAGCCAAGGCCGGACTAGCGGGGACTACGAGCAGTACTTC. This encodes CASSQGRTSGDYEQYF.

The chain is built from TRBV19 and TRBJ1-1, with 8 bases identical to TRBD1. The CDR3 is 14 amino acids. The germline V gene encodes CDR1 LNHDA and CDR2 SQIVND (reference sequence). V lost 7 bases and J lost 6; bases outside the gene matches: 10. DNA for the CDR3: TGTGCCAGTAACCCTGGACAGGGATTCTCTGAAGCTTTCTTT. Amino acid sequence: CASNPGQGFSEAFF. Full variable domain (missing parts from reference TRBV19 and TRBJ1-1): DGGITQSPKYLFRKEGQNVTLSCEQNLNHDAMYWYRQDPGQGLRLIYYSQIVNDFQKGDIAEGYSVSREKKESFPLTVTSAQKNPTAFYLCASNPGQGFSEAFFGQGTRLTVV.